Listed here are 11 T cell receptor beta chains from one sample, sequenced in a study of cytomegalovirus exposure and HLA in healthy donors. The study ran its PCR with 60 Vbeta and 13 Jbeta primers. The table came from immunoSEQ multiplex PCR; TCRdb's copy has only in-frame clones and leaves some out. Of 100,000 to 150,000 clones in the sample, about 68% are singletons; the top ten hold under 5%. Material for sequencing was PBMCs. These receptor sequences come from a man between 40 and 49 years old in good health and CMV-seropositive.

V is TRBV11-2 and J is TRBJ1-2; D ambiguous. The CDR3 has 15 residues. The germline gives CDR1 SGHAT, CDR2 FQNNGV. The germline V and J ends were trimmed by 7 bases and 4 bases, with 19 bases remaining between them. CDR3 coding DNA: TGTGCCAGCACCCGAGACCCCGGGAGCTCCTATGGCTACACCTTC. It specifies CASTRDPGSSYGYTF.

The chain carries TRBV5-4 and TRBJ1-3; D might be TRBD1 (5 bases). The germline V gene encodes CDR1 SGHNT and CDR2 YYREEE (reference sequence). V was cut by 0 bases and J by 8 bases, with 12 bases left in between. This CDR3 has 14 amino acids. The CDR3 bases are TGTGCCAGCAGCTTGGTGGGCAGGGCGGACACCATATATTTT. As protein: CASSLVGRADTIYF.

V gene TRBV21-1 combines with J gene TRBJ1-2. TRBV21-1 is labeled a pseudogene. This CDR3 comprises 13 residues. The CDR3 here is CATGEEVSYGYTF. DNA for the CDR3: TGTGCTACGGGGGAGGAGGTAAGCTATGGCTACACCTTC.

This chain uses TRBV30 with TRBJ2-7, with D possibly being TRBD1 (5 bases). V was cut by 3 bases and J by 3 bases, with 15 bases left in between. The CDR3 is 14 amino acids. Germline V gene sequence: CDR1 GTSNPN, CDR2 SVGIG (reference sequence). The CDR3 coding sequence is TGTGCCTGGAGGCTTCAGGGTGGGGACTACGAGCAGTACTTC. Protein product: CAWRLQGGDYEQYF.

The V and J genes are TRBV9 and TRBJ2-7; D perhaps matches TRBD2 (5 bases). CDR1 and CDR2 from the germline V gene are SGDLS and YYNGEE. The CDR3 loop spans 15 amino acids. The V end lost 0 bases, the J end lost 4 bases, and 14 bases lay between the germline ends. CDR3 sequence (DNA): TGTGCCAGCAGCGTAGGCGTGGGGTCGGGGTACGAGCAGTACTTC. Encoded protein: CASSVGVGSGYEQYF.

This clone was found once. The chain has TRBV5-4 and TRBJ2-7; the match to TRBD2 covers 7 bases. The junction had 1 base not matched to a gene; V was cut back by 0 bases and J by 1 base. This CDR3 is built from 14 residues. Germline CDR1 is SGHNT and CDR2 is YYREEE (reference sequence). CDR3 in amino acids: CASSLASGSYEQYF. The CDR3 nucleotides read TGTGCCAGCAGCTTGGCTAGCGGATCCTACGAGCAGTACTTC.

The chain carries TRBV29-1 and TRBJ1-1, with D perhaps TRBD1 (5 bases). CDR1 and CDR2 (germline): SQVTM, ANQGSEA. V gave up 3 bases and J gave up 3 bases, with 8 bases separating them. The CDR3 totals 12 residues. The DNA of the CDR3 is TGCAGCGTTGACAAGGGGCACACTGAAGCTTTCTTT. Encoded protein: CSVDKGHTEAFF.

This chain links TRBV5-1 with TRBJ1-6, with TRBD1 matching over 7 bases. The CDR3 runs 15 residues. V shed 4 bases and J 5 bases; nucleotides not matched to a gene: 6. Germline V gene data show CDR1 as SGHRS and CDR2 as YFSETQ. The CDR3 reads CASSGGTANNSPLHF. CDR3 sequence (DNA): TGCGCCAGCAGCGGCGGGACAGCGAATAATTCACCCCTCCACTTT.

The V and J genes are TRBV21-1 and TRBJ1-2; the table gives TRBD1 as D, unverified against the DNA. TRBV21-1 is classified as a pseudogene. The length of the CDR3 is 11 residues. The CDR3 DNA follows: TGTGCCAGCAGCAAAGCTCCAGGCTACACCTTC. Translated: CASSKAPGYTF.

V gene TRBV27 combines with J gene TRBJ2-7; TRBD2 agrees at 7 bases. The V and J ends lost 5 bases and 3 bases, in that order; junction bases with no gene match: 7. The CDR3 is made up of 14 amino acids. Germline V CDR1 and CDR2: MNHEY, SMNVEV (reference sequence). CDR3 region: CASSRVQRGYEQYF. CDR3 in DNA: TGTGCCAGCAGTCGCGTCCAGCGGGGCTACGAGCAGTACTTC.

The chain carries TRBV7-6 and TRBJ2-5, with 9 bases that match TRBD2. This CDR3 is built from 15 residues. Germline assignment: CDR1 SGHVS and CDR2 FNYEAQ. V was pared by 1 base and J by 5 bases, with 5 bases of the junction left unmatched. The DNA of the CDR3 is TGTGCCAGCAGCTTAGGGAGCGGGGGGCCTGAGACCCAGTACTTC. Encoded protein: CASSLGSGGPETQYF.